This TCR beta chain was captured by sequencing in a study of blood T cell repertoires in COVID-19. Background on the study: Collection of acute and convalescent COVID-19 samples took place in the United States, Italy and Spain.

CDR1 and CDR2 from the germline V gene are SGHDT and YYEEEE. V lost 2 bases to trimming and J lost 5 bases; unmatched junction nucleotides: 1. The length of the CDR3 is 13 residues. Sequencing used immunoSEQ multiplex PCR; TCRdb keeps in-frame clones, though not all of them. The repertoire includes tens of thousands of clones, about 81% of them detected once, and 10% to 15% sits in the top ten. The chain couples TRBV5-6 to TRBJ2-7; 10 nucleotides align to TRBD1. Source material: peripheral blood. The source of this sequence is a human donor in a cohort sampled during active COVID-19. This CDR3 is CASSFGTGDEQYF. The CDR3 nucleotides are TGTGCCAGCAGCTTCGGGACAGGGGACGAGCAGTACTTC.